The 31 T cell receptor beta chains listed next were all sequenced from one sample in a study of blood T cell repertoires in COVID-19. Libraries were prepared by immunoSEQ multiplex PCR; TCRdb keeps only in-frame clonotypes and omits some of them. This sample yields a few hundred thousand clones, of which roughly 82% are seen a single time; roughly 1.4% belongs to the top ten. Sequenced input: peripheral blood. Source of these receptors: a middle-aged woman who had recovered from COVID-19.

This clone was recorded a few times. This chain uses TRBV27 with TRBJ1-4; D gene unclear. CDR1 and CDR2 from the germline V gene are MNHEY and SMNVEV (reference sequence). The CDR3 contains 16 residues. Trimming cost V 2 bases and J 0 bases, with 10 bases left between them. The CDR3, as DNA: TGTGCCAGCAGTTTACACCAACAGACAACTAATGAAAAACTGTTTTTT. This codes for CASSLHQQTTNEKLFF.

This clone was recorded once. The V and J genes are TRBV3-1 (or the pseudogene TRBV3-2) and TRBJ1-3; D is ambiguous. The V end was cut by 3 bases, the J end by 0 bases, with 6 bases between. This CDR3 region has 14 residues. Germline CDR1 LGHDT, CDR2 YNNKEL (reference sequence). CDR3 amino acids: CASSHGNSGNTIYF. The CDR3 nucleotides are TGTGCCAGCAGCCATGGCAACTCTGGAAACACCATATATTTT.

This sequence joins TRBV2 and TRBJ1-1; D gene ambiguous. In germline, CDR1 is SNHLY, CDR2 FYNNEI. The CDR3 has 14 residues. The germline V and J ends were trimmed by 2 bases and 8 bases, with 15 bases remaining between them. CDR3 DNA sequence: TGTGCCAGCAGTGAACGTCTGGAGGGAGCCGAAGCTTTCTTT. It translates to CASSERLEGAEAFF.

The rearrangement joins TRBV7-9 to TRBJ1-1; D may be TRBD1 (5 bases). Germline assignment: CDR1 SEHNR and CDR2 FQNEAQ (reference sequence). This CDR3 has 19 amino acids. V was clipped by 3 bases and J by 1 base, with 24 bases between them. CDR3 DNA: TGTGCCAGCAGCTTGAAGGGGCTTCAGGACCGTCGGAGGAACACTGAAGCTTTCTTT. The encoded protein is CASSLKGLQDRRRNTEAFF.

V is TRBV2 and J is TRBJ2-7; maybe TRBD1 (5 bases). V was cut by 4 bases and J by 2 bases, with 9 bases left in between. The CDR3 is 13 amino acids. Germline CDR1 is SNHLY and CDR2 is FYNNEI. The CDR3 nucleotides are TGTGCCAGCAGTGCAGGGCACACCTACGAGCAGTACTTC. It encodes CASSAGHTYEQYF. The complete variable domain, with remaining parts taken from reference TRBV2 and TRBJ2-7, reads EPEVTQTPSHQVTQMGQEVILRCVPISNHLYFYWYRQILGQKVEFLVSFYNNEISEKSEIFDDQFSVERPDGSNFTLKIRSTKLEDSAMYFCASSAGHTYEQYFGPGTRLTVT.

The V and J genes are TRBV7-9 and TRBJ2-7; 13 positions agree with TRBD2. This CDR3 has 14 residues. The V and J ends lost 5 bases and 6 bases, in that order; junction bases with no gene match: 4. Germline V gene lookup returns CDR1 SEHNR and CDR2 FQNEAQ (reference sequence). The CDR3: CASSRGLAGTEQYF. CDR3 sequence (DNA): TGTGCCAGCAGCCGGGGACTAGCGGGGACCGAGCAGTACTTC.

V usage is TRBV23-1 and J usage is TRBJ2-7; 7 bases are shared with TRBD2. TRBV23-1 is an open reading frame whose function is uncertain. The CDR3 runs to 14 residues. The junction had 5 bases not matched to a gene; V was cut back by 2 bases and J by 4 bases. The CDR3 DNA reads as TGCGCCAGCAGTCAAAACCGGCGGGGGTACGAGCAGTACTTC. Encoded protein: CASSQNRRGYEQYF.

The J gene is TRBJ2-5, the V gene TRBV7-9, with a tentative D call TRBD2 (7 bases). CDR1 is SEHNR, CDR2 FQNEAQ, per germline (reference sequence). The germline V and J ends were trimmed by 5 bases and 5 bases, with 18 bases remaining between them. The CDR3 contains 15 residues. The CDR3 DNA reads TGTGCCAGCAGCCCAGGATGGGGGGGCGTGGAGACCCAGTACTTC. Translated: CASSPGWGGVETQYF.

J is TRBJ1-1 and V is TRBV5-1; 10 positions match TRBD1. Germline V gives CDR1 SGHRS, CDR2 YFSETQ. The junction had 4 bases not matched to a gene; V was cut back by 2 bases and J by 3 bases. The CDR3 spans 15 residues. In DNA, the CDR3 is TGCGCCAGCAGCTTTACGGGGACAGGGGACACTGAAGCTTTCTTT. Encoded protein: CASSFTGTGDTEAFF.

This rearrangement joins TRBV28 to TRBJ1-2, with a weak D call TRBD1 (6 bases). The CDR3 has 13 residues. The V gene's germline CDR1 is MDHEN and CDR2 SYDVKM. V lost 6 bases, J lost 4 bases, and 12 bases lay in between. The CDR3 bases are TGTGCCAGCAGCGAGGGGGTCTCCTATGGCTACACCTTC. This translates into CASSEGVSYGYTF.

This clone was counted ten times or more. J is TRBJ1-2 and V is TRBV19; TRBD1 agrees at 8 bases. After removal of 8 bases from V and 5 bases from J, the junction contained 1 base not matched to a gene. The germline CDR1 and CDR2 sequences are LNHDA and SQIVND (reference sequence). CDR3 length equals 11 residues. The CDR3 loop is CASDRGYGYTF. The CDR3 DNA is TGTGCCAGTGACAGGGGATATGGCTACACCTTC.

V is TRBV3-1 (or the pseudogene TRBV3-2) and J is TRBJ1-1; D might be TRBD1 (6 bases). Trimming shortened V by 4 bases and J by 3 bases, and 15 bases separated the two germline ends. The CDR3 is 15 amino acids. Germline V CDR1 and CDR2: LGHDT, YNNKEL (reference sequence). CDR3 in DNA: TGTGCCAGCAGCCCATCACAGGGAGTGGACACTGAAGCTTTCTTT. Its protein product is CASSPSQGVDTEAFF.

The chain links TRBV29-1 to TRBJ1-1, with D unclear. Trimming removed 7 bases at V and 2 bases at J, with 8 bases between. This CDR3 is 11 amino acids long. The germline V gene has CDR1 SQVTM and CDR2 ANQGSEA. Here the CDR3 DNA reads TGCAGCGCATCGGGTAACACTGAAGCTTTCTTT. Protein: CSASGNTEAFF.

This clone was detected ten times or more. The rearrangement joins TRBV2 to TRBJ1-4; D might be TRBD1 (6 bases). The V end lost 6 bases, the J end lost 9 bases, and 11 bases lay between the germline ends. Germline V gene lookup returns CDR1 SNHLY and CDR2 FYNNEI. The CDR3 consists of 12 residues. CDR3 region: CASRVDSKKLFF. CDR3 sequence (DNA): TGTGCCAGCAGGGTGGACAGTAAAAAACTGTTTTTT.

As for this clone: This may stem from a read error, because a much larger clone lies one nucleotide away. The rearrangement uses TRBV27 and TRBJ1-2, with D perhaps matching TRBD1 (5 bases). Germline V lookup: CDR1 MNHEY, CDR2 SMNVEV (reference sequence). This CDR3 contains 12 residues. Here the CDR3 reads CASCFGGGGYTF. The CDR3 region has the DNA TGTGCCAGCTGTTTTGGGGGAGGGGGCTACACCTTC.

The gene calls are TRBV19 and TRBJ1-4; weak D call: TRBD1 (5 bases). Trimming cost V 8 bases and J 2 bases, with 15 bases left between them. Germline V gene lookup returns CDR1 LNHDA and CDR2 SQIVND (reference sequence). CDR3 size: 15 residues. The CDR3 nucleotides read TGTGCCAGTCTCAGGGCCCCTACGACTAATGAAAAACTGTTTTTT. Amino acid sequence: CASLRAPTTNEKLFF.

CDR3 in DNA: TGTGCCAGCAGCCCGGACAGGTCCTATGGCTACACCTTC. Amino acid sequence: CASSPDRSYGYTF. V is TRBV28 and J is TRBJ1-2; 7 nucleotides line up with TRBD1. Unmatched junction bases numbered 5, after V lost 6 bases and J lost 4 bases. The germline gives CDR1 MDHEN, CDR2 SYDVKM. The CDR3 sequence is 13 residues long.

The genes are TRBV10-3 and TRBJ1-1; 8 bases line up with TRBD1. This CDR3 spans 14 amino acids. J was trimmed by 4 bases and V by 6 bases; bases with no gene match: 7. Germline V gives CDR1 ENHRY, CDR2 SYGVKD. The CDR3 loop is CAIRSTTGGTEAFF. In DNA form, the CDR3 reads TGTGCCATCAGGTCTACAACAGGGGGCACTGAAGCTTTCTTT.

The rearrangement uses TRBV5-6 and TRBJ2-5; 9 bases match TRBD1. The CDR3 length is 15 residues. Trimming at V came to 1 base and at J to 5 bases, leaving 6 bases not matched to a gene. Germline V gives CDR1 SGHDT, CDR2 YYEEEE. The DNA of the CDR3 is TGTGCCAGCAGCTTGTCGGGACAGGGTGCGGAGACCCAGTACTTC. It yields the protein CASSLSGQGAETQYF.

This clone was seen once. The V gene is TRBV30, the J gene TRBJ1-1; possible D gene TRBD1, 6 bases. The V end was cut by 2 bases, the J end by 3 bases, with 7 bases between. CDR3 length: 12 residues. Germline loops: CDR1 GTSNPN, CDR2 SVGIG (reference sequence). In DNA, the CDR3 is TGTGCCTGGAGTACAGGGTACACTGAAGCTTTCTTT. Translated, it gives CAWSTGYTEAFF.

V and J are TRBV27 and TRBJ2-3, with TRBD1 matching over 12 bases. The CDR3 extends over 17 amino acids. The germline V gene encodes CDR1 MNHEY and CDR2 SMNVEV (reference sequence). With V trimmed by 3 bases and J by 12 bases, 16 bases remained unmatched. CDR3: CASSFLGTGGLRSIQYF. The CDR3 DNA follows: TGTGCCAGCAGTTTCTTAGGGACAGGGGGCTTGCGCTCTATCCAGTATTTT.

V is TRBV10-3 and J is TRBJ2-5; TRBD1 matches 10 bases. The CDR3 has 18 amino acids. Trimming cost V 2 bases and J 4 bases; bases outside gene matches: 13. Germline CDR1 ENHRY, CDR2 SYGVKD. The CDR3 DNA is TGTGCCATCAGTGAGAACACCGGGACAGGGGCCTCGGGAGAGACCCAGTACTTC. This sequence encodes CAISENTGTGASGETQYF.

CDR3 protein: CASSELGTNPYGYTF. CDR3 in DNA: TGTGCCAGCTCTGAACTAGGGACTAACCCCTATGGCTACACCTTC. The rearrangement uses TRBV6-5 and TRBJ1-2, with a tentative D call TRBD1 (5 bases). V lost 8 bases and J 4 bases, leaving 20 bases between the germline ends. The CDR3 runs 15 residues. Germline CDR1 and CDR2: MNHEY and SVGAGI.

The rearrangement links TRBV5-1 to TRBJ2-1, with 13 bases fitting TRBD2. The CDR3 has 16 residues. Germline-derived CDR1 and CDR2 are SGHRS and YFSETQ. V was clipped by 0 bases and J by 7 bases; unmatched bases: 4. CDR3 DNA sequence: TGCGCCAGCAGCTTGGGACTAGCGGGGGGTGCTAATGAGCAGTTCTTC. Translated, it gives CASSLGLAGGANEQFF.

The CDR3 region is CATLGWTGPFF. CDR3 sequence (DNA): TGTGCCACCCTCGGGTGGACAGGACCTTTCTTT. This chain uses TRBV6-5 with TRBJ1-1; TRBD1 aligns across 7 bases. The V segment lost 10 bases and the J segment 12 bases; nucleotides outside the gene matches: 11. Germline loops: CDR1 MNHEY, CDR2 SVGAGI. CDR3 size: 11 residues.

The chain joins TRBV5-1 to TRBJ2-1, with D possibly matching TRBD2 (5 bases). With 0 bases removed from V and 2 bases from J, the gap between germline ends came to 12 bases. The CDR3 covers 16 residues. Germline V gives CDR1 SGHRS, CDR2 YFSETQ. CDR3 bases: TGCGCCAGCAGCTTGGCGGGCGGGCGAACCTACAATGAGCAGTTCTTC. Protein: CASSLAGGRTYNEQFF.

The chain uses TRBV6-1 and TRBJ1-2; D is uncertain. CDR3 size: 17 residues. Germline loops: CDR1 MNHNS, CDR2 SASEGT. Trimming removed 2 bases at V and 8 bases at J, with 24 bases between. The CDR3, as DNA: TGTGCCAGCAGTGAAACCGCCCATCCTGAGGGCGTAGGAGGCTACACCTTC. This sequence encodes CASSETAHPEGVGGYTF.

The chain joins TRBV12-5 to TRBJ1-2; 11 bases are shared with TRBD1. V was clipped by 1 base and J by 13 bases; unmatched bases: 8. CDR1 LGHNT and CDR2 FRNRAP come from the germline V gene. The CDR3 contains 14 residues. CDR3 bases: TGTGCTAGTGGTTTGGACGTTTCCGGGACAGGGGGCACCTTC. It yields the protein CASGLDVSGTGGTF.

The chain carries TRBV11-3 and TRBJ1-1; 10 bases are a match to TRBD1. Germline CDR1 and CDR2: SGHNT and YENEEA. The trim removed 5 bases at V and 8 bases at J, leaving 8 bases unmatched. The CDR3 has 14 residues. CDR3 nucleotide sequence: TGTGCCAGCAGCAGGGGACAGGGGATCTACGAAGCTTTCTTT. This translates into CASSRGQGIYEAFF.

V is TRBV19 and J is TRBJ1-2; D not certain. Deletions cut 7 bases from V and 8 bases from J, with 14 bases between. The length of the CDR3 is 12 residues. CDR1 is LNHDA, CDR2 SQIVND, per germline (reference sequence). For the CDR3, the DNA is TGTGCCAGTACCTTGACAACTGGCGGCTACACCTTC. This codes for CASTLTTGGYTF.

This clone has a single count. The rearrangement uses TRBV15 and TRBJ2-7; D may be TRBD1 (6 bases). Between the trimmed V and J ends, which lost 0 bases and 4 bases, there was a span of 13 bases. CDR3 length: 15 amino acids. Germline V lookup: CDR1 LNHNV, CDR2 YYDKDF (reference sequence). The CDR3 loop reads CATSRDQGPVYEQYF. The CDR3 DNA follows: TGTGCCACCAGCAGAGATCAGGGGCCAGTGTACGAGCAGTACTTC.